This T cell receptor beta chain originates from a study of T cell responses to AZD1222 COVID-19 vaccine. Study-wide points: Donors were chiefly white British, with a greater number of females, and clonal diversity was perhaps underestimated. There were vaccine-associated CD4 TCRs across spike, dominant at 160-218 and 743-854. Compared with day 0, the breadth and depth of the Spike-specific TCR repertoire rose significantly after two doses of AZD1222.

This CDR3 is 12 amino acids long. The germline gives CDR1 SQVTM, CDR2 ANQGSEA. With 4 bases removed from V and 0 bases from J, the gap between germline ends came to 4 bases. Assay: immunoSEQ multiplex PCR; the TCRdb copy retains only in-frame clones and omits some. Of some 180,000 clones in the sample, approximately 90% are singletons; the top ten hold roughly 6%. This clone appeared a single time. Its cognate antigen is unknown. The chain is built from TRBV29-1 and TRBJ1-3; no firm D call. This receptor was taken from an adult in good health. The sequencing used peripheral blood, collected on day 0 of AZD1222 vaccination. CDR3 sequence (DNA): TGCAGCGTTGGCCGCTCTGGAAACACCATATATTTT. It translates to CSVGRSGNTIYF.